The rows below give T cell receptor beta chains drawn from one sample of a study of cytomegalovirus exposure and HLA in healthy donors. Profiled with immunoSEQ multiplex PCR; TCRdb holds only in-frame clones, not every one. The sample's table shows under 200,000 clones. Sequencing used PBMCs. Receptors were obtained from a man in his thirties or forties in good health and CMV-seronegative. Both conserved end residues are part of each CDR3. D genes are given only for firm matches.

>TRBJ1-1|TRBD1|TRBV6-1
TGTGCCAGCAGCACCAGGGGGACTGAAGCTTTCTTT
CASSTRGTEAFF
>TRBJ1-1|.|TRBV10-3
TGTGCCATCAGGGGCCTGCCGAACACTGAAGCTTTCTTT
CAIRGLPNTEAFF
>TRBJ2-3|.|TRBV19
TGTGCCAGTAGTATTTCCACAGGTCAAACAGATACGCAGTATTTT
CASSISTGQTDTQYF
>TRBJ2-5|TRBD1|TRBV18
TGTGCCAGCTCACCGCGGACAGGGTTACAAGAGACCCAGTACTTC
CASSPRTGLQETQYF
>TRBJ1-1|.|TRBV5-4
TGTGCCAGCAGCGTTCAGGTGAACACTGAAGCTTTCTTT
CASSVQVNTEAFF
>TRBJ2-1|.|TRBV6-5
TGTGCCAGCAGTCCGCCTGGGGCAGGGTACAATGAGCAGTTCTTC
CASSPPGAGYNEQFF
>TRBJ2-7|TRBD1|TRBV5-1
TGCGCCAGCAGCTCCGACAGGGCCACCGAGCAGTACTTC
CASSSDRATEQYF
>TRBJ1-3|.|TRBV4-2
TGTGCCAGCAGCCAAGAAGGTTTCGGGGGGTCTGGAAACACCATATATTTT
CASSQEGFGGSGNTIYF
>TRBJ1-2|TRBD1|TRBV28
TGTGCCAGCAGTTCAACCGGGACAGGGGGCAGGGGCTACACCTTC
CASSSTGTGGRGYTF
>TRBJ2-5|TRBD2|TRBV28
TGTGCCAGCAGTTTATTACGAGGGGGGTCTAGCGGGAGCCCGCTTGGCACCCAGTACTTC
CASSLLRGGSSGSPLGTQYF
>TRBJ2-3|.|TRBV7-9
TGTGCCAGCAGCCTGCGACAGGTTGCGGATACGCAGTATTTT
CASSLRQVADTQYF
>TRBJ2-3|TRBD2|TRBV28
TGTGCCAGCAGTCGTAGCGGGAGTTTGGCAGATACGCAGTATTTT
CASSRSGSLADTQYF
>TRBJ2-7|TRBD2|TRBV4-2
TGTGCCAGCAGCCAAGATCGTCTAGCGGGAGGGCTTCGGTACGAGCAGTACTTC
CASSQDRLAGGLRYEQYF
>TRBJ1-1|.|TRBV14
TGTGCCAGCAGCCAACCAGGGGTTCTCACTGAAGCTTTCTTT
CASSQPGVLTEAFF